The source of this TCR beta chain is a study of control samples from healthy donors and cancer patients. Here immunoSEQ multiplex PCR was the method, and the copy in TCRdb shows in-frame clones only, minus some. The sample has approximately 160,000 clones; 75% to 95% are singletons. This CDR3 region has 16 residues. V is TRBV21-1 and J is TRBJ2-5; TRBD2, the D gene given by the table, was not confirmed from the DNA. TRBV21-1 is assigned pseudogene status. This TCR came from a woman aged 40 to 50 in good health. Sequences were obtained from blood. CDR3 DNA sequence: TGTGCCAGCAGCAAAGCGGAGGGGGGGAACCAAGAGACCCAGTACTTC. Translating it yields CASSKAEGGNQETQYF.